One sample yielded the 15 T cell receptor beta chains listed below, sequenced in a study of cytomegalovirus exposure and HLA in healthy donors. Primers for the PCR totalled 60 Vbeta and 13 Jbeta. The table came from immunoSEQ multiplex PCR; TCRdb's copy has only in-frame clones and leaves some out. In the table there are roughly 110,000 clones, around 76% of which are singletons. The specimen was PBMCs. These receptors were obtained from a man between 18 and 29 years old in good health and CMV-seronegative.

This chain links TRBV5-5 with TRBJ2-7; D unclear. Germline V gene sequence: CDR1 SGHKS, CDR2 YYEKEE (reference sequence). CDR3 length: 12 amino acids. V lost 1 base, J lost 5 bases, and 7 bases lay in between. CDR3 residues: CASSLSLHEQYF. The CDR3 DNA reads TGTGCCAGCAGCTTGTCCCTCCACGAGCAGTACTTC.

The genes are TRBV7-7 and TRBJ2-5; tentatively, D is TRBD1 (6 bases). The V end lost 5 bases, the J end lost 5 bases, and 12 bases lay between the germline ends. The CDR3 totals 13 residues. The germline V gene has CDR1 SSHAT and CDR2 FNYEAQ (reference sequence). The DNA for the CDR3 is TGTGCCAGCAGCGGGGACATACGGGAGACCCAGTACTTC. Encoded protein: CASSGDIRETQYF.

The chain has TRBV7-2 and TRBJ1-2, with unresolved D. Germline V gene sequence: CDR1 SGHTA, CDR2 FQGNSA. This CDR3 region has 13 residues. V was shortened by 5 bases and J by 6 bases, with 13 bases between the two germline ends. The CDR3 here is CASSPQAGNGYTF. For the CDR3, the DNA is TGTGCCAGCAGCCCCCAAGCGGGGAATGGCTACACCTTC.

The CDR3 region has the DNA TGTGCCAGCAGCCAAGATCAGGGAATGAACACTGAAGCTTTCTTT. Encoded protein: CASSQDQGMNTEAFF. The V and J genes are TRBV4-2 and TRBJ1-1; maybe TRBD1 (5 bases). The CDR3 sequence is 15 residues long. The V and J ends lost 0 bases and 0 bases respectively, with 8 bases between them. Looked up from germline, CDR1 is LGHNA and CDR2 is YNFKEQ.

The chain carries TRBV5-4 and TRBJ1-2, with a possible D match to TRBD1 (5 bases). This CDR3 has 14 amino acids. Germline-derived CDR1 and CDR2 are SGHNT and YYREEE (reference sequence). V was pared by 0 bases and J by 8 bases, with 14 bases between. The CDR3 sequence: CASSLVGGSGGYTF. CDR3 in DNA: TGTGCCAGCAGCTTGGTGGGGGGATCAGGGGGCTACACCTTC.

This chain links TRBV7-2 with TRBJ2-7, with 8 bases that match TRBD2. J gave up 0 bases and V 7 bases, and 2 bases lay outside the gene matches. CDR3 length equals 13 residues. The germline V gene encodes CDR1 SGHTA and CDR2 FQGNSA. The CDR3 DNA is TGTGCCAGCAATAGCGGGGACTCCTACGAGCAGTACTTC. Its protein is CASNSGDSYEQYF.

In DNA form, the CDR3 reads TGTGCCAGCAGCGGACAGGGCACGCAAAATTCACCCCTCCACTTT. Translation: CASSGQGTQNSPLHF. The rearrangement uses TRBV9 and TRBJ1-6, with TRBD1 identical over 7 bases. Per germline, CDR1 SGDLS and CDR2 YYNGEE. V trimming: 3 bases; J trimming: 7 bases; junction bases outside the gene matches: 7. This CDR3 has 15 residues.

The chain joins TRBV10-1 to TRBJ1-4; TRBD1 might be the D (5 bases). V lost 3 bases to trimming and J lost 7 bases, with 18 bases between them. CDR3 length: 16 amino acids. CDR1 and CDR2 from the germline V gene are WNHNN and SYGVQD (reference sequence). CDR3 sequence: CASSDRRQGKGEKLFF. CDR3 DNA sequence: TGCGCCAGCAGTGACCGCCGGCAGGGAAAAGGTGAAAAACTGTTTTTT.

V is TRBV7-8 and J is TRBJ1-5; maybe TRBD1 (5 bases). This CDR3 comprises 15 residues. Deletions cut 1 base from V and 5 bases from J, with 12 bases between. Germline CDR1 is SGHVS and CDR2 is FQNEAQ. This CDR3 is CASSLESGVHQPQHF. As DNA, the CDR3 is TGTGCCAGCAGCTTAGAGTCGGGGGTTCATCAGCCCCAGCATTTT.

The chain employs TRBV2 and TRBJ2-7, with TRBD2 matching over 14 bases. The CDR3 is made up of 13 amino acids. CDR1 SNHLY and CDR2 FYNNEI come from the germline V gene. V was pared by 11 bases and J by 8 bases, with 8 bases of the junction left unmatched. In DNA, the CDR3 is TGTGCCGGCTCGACTAGCGGGGGGGGCCAGCAGTACTTC. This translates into CAGSTSGGGQQYF. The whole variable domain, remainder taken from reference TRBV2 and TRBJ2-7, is EPEVTQTPSHQVTQMGQEVILRCVPISNHLYFYWYRQILGQKVEFLVSFYNNEISEKSEIFDDQFSVERPDGSNFTLKIRSTKLEDSAMYFCAGSTSGGGQQYFGPGTRLTVT.

CDR3 protein: CASGTGDYSYEQYF. For the CDR3, the DNA is TGTGCCAGCGGGACAGGAGACTACTCCTACGAGCAGTACTTC. The J gene is TRBJ2-7, the V gene TRBV2; TRBD1 aligns across 8 bases. The germline V gene encodes CDR1 SNHLY and CDR2 FYNNEI. The ends lost 8 bases at V and 0 bases at J; junction bases unmatched: 6. The CDR3 length is 14 residues. Looking up the rest from reference TRBV2 and TRBJ2-7 gives the full variable domain: EPEVTQTPSHQVTQMGQEVILRCVPISNHLYFYWYRQILGQKVEFLVSFYNNEISEKSEIFDDQFSVERPDGSNFTLKIRSTKLEDSAMYFCASGTGDYSYEQYFGPGTRLTVT.

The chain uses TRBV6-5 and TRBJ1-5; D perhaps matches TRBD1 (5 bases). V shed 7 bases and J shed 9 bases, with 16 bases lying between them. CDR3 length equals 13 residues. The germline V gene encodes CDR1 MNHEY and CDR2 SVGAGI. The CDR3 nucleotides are TGTGCCAGCAATACCCAGGGTCAAGGGCCCCAGCATTTT. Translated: CASNTQGQGPQHF.

The DNA of the CDR3 is TGCGCCAGCAGCTTGGAGGGGCAGGATGGCCAGCCCCAGCATTTT. This translates into CASSLEGQDGQPQHF. The rearrangement links TRBV5-1 to TRBJ1-5; a weak D match, TRBD1 (5 bases). This CDR3 has 15 residues. Trimming left V 0 bases short and J 7 bases short, with 14 bases between. Looked up from germline, CDR1 is SGHRS and CDR2 is YFSETQ.

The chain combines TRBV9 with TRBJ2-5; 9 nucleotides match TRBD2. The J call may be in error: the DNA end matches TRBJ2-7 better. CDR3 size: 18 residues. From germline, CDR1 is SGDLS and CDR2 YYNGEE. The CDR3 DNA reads TGTGCCAGCAGTCATCCACTCCCGGGGGGGACTAGCAACGGCGAGCAGTACTTC. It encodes CASSHPLPGGTSNGEQYF.

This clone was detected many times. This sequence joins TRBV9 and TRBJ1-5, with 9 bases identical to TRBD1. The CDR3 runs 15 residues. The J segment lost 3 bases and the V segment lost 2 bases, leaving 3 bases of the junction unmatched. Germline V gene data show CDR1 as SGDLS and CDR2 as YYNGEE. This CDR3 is CASSVGQGNNQPQHF. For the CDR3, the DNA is TGTGCCAGCAGCGTCGGACAGGGGAACAATCAGCCCCAGCATTTT.